This T cell receptor beta chain was obtained from a study of cytomegalovirus exposure and HLA in healthy donors. Across the study: An early release of data contained 75 million to 100 million unique TCRs, which came from HLA-typed donors. Study-wide points: Later analysis suggested most CMV-associated TCR beta chains were HLA-restricted.

The CDR3 extends over 18 amino acids. Germline CDR1 is SGHDT and CDR2 is YYEEEE. V shed 3 bases and J 1 base; nucleotides not matched to a gene: 14. Worth noting for this clone: Its antigen remains unidentified.

The study ran its PCR with 60 Vbeta and 13 Jbeta primers. The method was immunoSEQ multiplex PCR; TCRdb's version includes in-frame clones alone and lacks a portion of them. The repertoire includes about 160,000 clones, roughly 82% of them detected once, and approximately 1.5% sits in the top ten. All the people who gave samples were healthy bone marrow donors. The sample was PBMCs. The receptor was isolated from a girl between 5 and 17 years old in good health and CMV-seropositive. This chain connects TRBV5-6 to TRBJ2-7; TRBD2 matches at 9 bases. The CDR3 spells CASSSRGGSGGWSYEQYF. In DNA form, the CDR3 reads TGTGCCAGCAGCTCCCGGGGTGGTAGCGGGGGATGGTCCTACGAGCAGTACTTC. Full variable domain (rest looked up from reference TRBV5-6 and TRBJ2-7): DAGVTQSPTHLIKTRGQQVTLRCSPKSGHDTVSWYQQALGQGPQFIFQYYEEEERQRGNFPDRFSGHQFPNYSSELNVNALLLGDSALYLCASSSRGGSGGWSYEQYFGPGTRLTVT.